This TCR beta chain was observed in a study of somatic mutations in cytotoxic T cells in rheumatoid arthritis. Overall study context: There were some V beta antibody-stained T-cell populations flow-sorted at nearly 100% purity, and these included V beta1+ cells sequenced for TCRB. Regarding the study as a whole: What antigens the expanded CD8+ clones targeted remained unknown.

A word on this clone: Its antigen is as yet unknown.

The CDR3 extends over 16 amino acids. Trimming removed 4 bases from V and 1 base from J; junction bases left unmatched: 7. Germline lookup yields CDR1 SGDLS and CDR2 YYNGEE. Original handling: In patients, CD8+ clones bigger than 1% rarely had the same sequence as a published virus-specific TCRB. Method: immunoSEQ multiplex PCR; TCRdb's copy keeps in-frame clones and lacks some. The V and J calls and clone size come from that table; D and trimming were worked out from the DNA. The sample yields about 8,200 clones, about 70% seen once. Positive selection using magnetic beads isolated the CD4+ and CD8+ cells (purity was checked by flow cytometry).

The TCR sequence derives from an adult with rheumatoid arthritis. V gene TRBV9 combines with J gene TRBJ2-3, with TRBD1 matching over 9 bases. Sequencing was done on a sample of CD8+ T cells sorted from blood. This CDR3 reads CASSMNRDRGTDTQYF. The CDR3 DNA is TGTGCCAGCAGCATGAACCGGGACAGGGGCACAGATACGCAGTATTTT.